This entry lists 23 T cell receptor beta chains sequenced from one sample in a study of identical twins. In TCRdb, the 5' RACE reads were re-called with MiXCR into one record per CDR3 protein. The sample records roughly 1.6 million distinct CDR3 sequences, 25% to 35% being singletons. Sample: cord blood. These receptors all stem from a newborn girl in good health.

CDR3 sequence (DNA): TGTGCCAGCAGCTCACAGGGGGATCATTCACCCCTCCACTTT. Protein: CASSSQGDHSPLHF. The chain combines TRBV9 with TRBJ1-6; 8 nucleotides agree with TRBD1. The germline gives CDR1 SGDLS, CDR2 YYNGEE. The V gene end was trimmed by 4 bases and the J gene end by 8 bases; junction bases not matched to a gene: 5. The CDR3 covers 14 residues. The full variable domain, with the rest looked up from reference TRBV9 and TRBJ1-6, is DSGVTQTPKHLITATGQRVTLRCSPRSGDLSVYWYQQSLDQGLQFLIQYYNGEERAKGNILERFSAQQFPDLHSELNLSSLELGDSALYFCASSSQGDHSPLHFGNGTRLTVT.

The gene calls are TRBV7-9 and TRBJ2-7; 9 nucleotides line up with TRBD1. The length of the CDR3 is 16 residues. J gave up 3 bases and V 5 bases, and 11 bases lay outside the gene matches. Germline V gene data show CDR1 as SEHNR and CDR2 as FQNEAQ (reference sequence). The CDR3 DNA is TGTGCCAGCAGCCAATTAACGGGACAGGGCTACTACGAGCAGTACTTC. It encodes CASSQLTGQGYYEQYF. Full variable domain (remainder filled in from reference TRBV7-9 and TRBJ2-7): DTGVSQNPRHKITKRGQNVTFRCDPISEHNRLYWYRQTLGQGPEFLTYFQNEAQLEKSRLLSDRFSAERPKGSFSTLEIQRTEQGDSAMYLCASSQLTGQGYYEQYFGPGTRLTVT.

The chain is built from TRBV29-1 and TRBJ2-5; unclear D gene. CDR1 and CDR2 from the germline V gene are SQVTM and ANQGSEA. The CDR3 extends over 12 amino acids. The V and J ends lost 3 bases and 2 bases respectively, with 7 bases between them. The CDR3 sequence: CSVEVSQETQYF. The DNA of the CDR3 is TGCAGCGTTGAGGTTTCGCAAGAGACCCAGTACTTC.

The chain couples TRBV3-1 to TRBJ2-1; TRBD2 aligns across 9 bases. The closer fit of TRBJ2-7 to the DNA end suggests the J call may be wrong. CDR3 size: 15 residues. Germline-derived CDR1 and CDR2 are LGHDT and YNNKEL (reference sequence). The CDR3 region has the DNA TGTGCCAGCAGCCAATTTAGCGGGAGAGGGAATGAGCAGTACTTC. Its translation is CASSQFSGRGNEQYF.

The chain combines TRBV20-1 with TRBJ2-3, with TRBD2 identical over 7 bases. This CDR3 spans 16 amino acids. The germline CDR1 and CDR2 sequences are DFQATT and SNEGSKA (reference sequence). V gave up 3 bases and J gave up 1 base; unmatched junction bases: 10. The CDR3 nucleotides read TGCAGTGCTAGCCCCCTTGGGGGGGTGGGCACAGATACGCAGTATTTT. This gives the protein CSASPLGGVGTDTQYF.

Only a few counts were recorded for this clonotype. This sequence joins TRBV9 and TRBJ2-3; a possible D gene is TRBD2 (5 bases). Trimming pared 3 bases from V and 0 bases from J, leaving 11 bases between. Germline CDR1 is SGDLS and CDR2 is YYNGEE. CDR3 length: 15 amino acids. CDR3 residues: CASSAVRGSTDTQYF. The CDR3 DNA sequence: TGTGCCAGCAGCGCTGTTCGGGGAAGCACAGATACGCAGTATTTT.

This sequence joins TRBV12-3 or TRBV12-4 and TRBJ1-6, with TRBD1 identical over 8 bases. The CDR3 is 15 residues long. V gave up 5 bases and J gave up 3 bases; unmatched junction bases: 3. The CDR3: CASSPDRVYNSPLHF. DNA of the CDR3: TGTGCCAGCAGTCCGGACAGGGTCTATAATTCACCCCTCCACTTT.

The chain uses TRBV4-1 and TRBJ2-7; D remains unclear. The CDR3 is made up of 14 amino acids. Trimming removed 6 bases at V and 7 bases at J, with 19 bases between. Germline V gene lookup returns CDR1 MGHRA and CDR2 YSYEKL. The CDR3 nucleotides read TGCGCCAGCAGGCCCCCAGGTACCTTCAATGAGCAGTACTTC. It codes for CASRPPGTFNEQYF.

The V gene is TRBV20-1, the J gene TRBJ2-7; perhaps TRBD1 as D (5 bases). The CDR3 has 12 amino acids. Trimming took off 5 bases at V and 0 bases at J, with 8 bases between the two ends. Germline V lookup: CDR1 DFQATT, CDR2 SNEGSKA (reference sequence). The CDR3 here is CSAHDSSYEQYF. CDR3 nucleotide sequence: TGCAGTGCTCACGACAGCTCCTACGAGCAGTACTTC.

The chain couples TRBV2 to TRBJ1-2, with 10 positions matching TRBD1. The CDR3 length is 16 residues. Germline CDR1 and CDR2: SNHLY and FYNNEI. V was clipped by 7 bases and J by 4 bases; unmatched bases: 12. The CDR3 loop reads CASTEFVRDRGYGYTF. In nucleotides, the CDR3 is TGTGCCAGCACCGAGTTCGTTAGGGACAGGGGCTATGGCTACACCTTC.

V usage is TRBV6-2 or TRBV6-3 and J usage is TRBJ2-1; D perhaps matches TRBD2 (7 bases). Germline values: CDR1 MNHEY, CDR2 SVGEGT. Trimming removed 7 bases from V and 5 bases from J, with 21 bases in between. The CDR3 extends over 16 amino acids. The CDR3 nucleotides are TGTGCCAGCATTATGGGGGCTAGCGGAACAAACAATGAGCAGTTCTTC. This codes for CASIMGASGTNNEQFF.

V and J are TRBV10-3 and TRBJ1-1; 7 positions match TRBD1. Germline trimming cut 8 bases from V and 4 bases from J; bases unmatched to any gene: 19. Germline CDR1 ENHRY, CDR2 SYGVKD. The CDR3 sequence is 17 residues long. CDR3 sequence reads: CAIRRRQGGTLGTEAFF. DNA for the CDR3: TGTGCCATCCGCCGTAGACAGGGTGGTACGTTAGGCACTGAAGCTTTCTTT.

This clonotype has a handful of counts. The chain combines TRBV4-2 with TRBJ2-3; D gene ambiguous. Looked up from germline, CDR1 is LGHNA and CDR2 is YNFKEQ. The CDR3 sequence is 14 residues long. V was clipped by 2 bases and J by 1 base, with 7 bases between them. As DNA, the CDR3 is TGTGCCAGCAGCCAACTTCCTGGCACAGATACGCAGTATTTT. It encodes CASSQLPGTDTQYF.

The chain uses TRBV19 and TRBJ2-7; no reliable D call. The CDR3 sequence is 13 residues long. V lost 4 bases, J lost 2 bases, and 9 bases lay in between. From germline, CDR1 is LNHDA and CDR2 SQIVND (reference sequence). The CDR3 DNA reads TGTGCCAGTAGTACGCAACAGCCCTACGAGCAGTACTTC. It translates to CASSTQQPYEQYF.

This clonotype has at least ten counts. The chain joins TRBV28 to TRBJ2-1, with 9 positions matching TRBD1. The length of the CDR3 is 14 residues. After removal of 6 bases from V and 9 bases from J, the junction contained 9 bases not matched to a gene. In germline, CDR1 is MDHEN, CDR2 SYDVKM. CDR3 residues: CASSPGTGYGEQFF. As DNA, the CDR3 is TGTGCCAGCAGCCCCGGGACAGGGTACGGTGAGCAGTTCTTC. The full variable domain, in which reference TRBV28 and TRBJ2-1 provide the parts outside the CDR3, is DVKVTQSSRYLVKRTGEKVFLECVQDMDHENMFWYRQDPGLGLRLIYFSYDVKMKEKGDIPEGYSVSREKKERFSLILESASTNQTSMYLCASSPGTGYGEQFFGPGTRLTVL.

The chain joins TRBV2 to TRBJ2-7, with a weak D call TRBD2 (6 bases). Germline values: CDR1 SNHLY, CDR2 FYNNEI. V was pared by 11 bases and J by 3 bases, with 8 bases between. The CDR3 has 10 amino acids. In DNA form, the CDR3 reads TGTGCCGGAGGGAGCTACGAGCAGTACTTC. This translates into CAGGSYEQYF.

V usage is TRBV5-1 and J usage is TRBJ2-1, with 9 positions matching TRBD2. The tail of the sequence fits TRBJ2-7 better, so the J call may be wrong. The germline gives CDR1 SGHRS, CDR2 YFSETQ. This CDR3 is built from 18 residues. DNA of the CDR3: TGCGCCAGCAGCTTGTCCCTAGCGGGATGGGGCTCCTACAATGAGCAGTACTTC. This translates into CASSLSLAGWGSYNEQYF.

This clonotype was seen only a few times. The J gene is TRBJ2-5, the V gene TRBV10-3; D possibly corresponds to TRBD2 (6 bases). The CDR3 totals 14 residues. V lost 3 bases and J 5 bases, leaving 13 bases between the germline ends. CDR1 is ENHRY, CDR2 SYGVKD, per germline. As DNA, the CDR3 is TGTGCCATCAGTGATCATACGGGAGCGGAGACCCAGTACTTC. It specifies CAISDHTGAETQYF.

A note on this clonotype: A much larger clone lies a single base off, so this may be a read error. The V and J genes are TRBV5-5 and TRBJ2-3; D uncertain. CDR3 length: 14 amino acids. Germline CDR1 reads SGHKS; CDR2 reads YYEKEE (reference sequence). The CDR3: CAGSPLSSTDTQYF. The CDR3 bases are TGTGCCGGCAGCCCTCTCTCTAGCACAGATACGCAGTATTTT. Using reference TRBV5-5 and TRBJ2-3 for the parts outside the CDR3, the full variable domain is DAGVTQSPTHLIKTRGQQVTLRCSPISGHKSVSWYQQVLGQGPQFIFQYYEKEERGRGNFPDRFSARQFPNYSSELNVNALLLGDSALYLCAGSPLSSTDTQYFGPGTRLTVL.

As to this clonotype: A read error is possible here, since a much larger clone lies one base away. The chain carries TRBV21-1 and TRBJ2-5; TRBD1, the table's D call, was not compared with the DNA. TRBV21-1 is assigned pseudogene status. CDR3 length equals 15 residues. The CDR3 DNA sequence: TGTGCCGGCACCTATGGGCACCCTAGGCAAGAGACCCAGTACTTC. Residues: CAGTYGHPRQETQYF.

This chain links TRBV13 with TRBJ2-1; TRBD2 aligns across 11 bases. There are 16 residues in the CDR3. Germline CDR1 and CDR2: PRHDT and FYEKMQ (reference sequence). With V trimmed by 5 bases and J by 8 bases, 11 bases remained unmatched. CDR3 amino acids: CASSPGTSGRLDEQFF. The CDR3 nucleotides are TGTGCCAGCAGCCCCGGGACTAGCGGAAGGTTAGATGAGCAGTTCTTC.

CDR3 amino acids: CASNVPGRSTQYF. In DNA, the CDR3 is TGTGCCAGCAACGTCCCGGGACGTAGCACGCAGTATTTT. This chain connects TRBV12-3 or TRBV12-4 to TRBJ2-3; D may correspond to TRBD1 or TRBD2 (5 bases each). The length of the CDR3 is 13 residues. Trimming pared 7 bases from V and 9 bases from J, leaving 17 bases between.

The rearrangement joins TRBV20-1 to TRBJ2-5, with TRBD2 matching 8 bases. The V gene's germline CDR1 is DFQATT and CDR2 SNEGSKA (reference sequence). The CDR3 length is 13 residues. J was trimmed by 11 bases and V by 7 bases; bases with no gene match: 15. CDR3 loop: CSGAPSGYNEQYF. For the CDR3, the DNA is TGCAGTGGGGCCCCTAGCGGGTACAATGAGCAGTACTTC.